This TCR beta chain was profiled in a study of blood T cell repertoires in COVID-19. Study context: The United States, Italy and Spain were the sources of the acute and convalescent COVID-19 samples. Sources were T cells, B-cell-depleted T cells, or PBMCs; the material itself was cDNA or gDNA.

Germline V gene sequence: CDR1 SGDLS, CDR2 YYNGEE. Trimming shortened V by 3 bases and J by 2 bases, and 15 bases separated the two germline ends. This CDR3 has 16 amino acids. Clones were sequenced by immunoSEQ multiplex PCR, and TCRdb holds only the in-frame ones, with some missing. The data contain approximately 170,000 clones, roughly 80% of them singletons. What was sequenced was peripheral blood. The source of this sequence is a woman between 45 and 60 years old with acute or convalescent COVID-19. This sequence joins TRBV9 and TRBJ1-5; tentative D call: TRBD1 (6 bases). CDR3 DNA: TGTGCCAGCAGCGAGGGGGACACGGTGGGCAATCAGCCCCAGCATTTT. It yields the protein CASSEGDTVGNQPQHF.